This T cell receptor beta chain was sequenced for a study of cytomegalovirus exposure and HLA in healthy donors. In germline, CDR1 is SGHRS, CDR2 YFSETQ. V was pared by 4 bases and J by 2 bases, with 4 bases of the junction left unmatched. The CDR3 is 14 amino acids. Amplification used 60 Vbeta primers and 13 Jbeta primers. Method: immunoSEQ multiplex PCR; TCRdb's copy keeps in-frame clones and lacks some. The sample includes about 130,000 clones, around 78% of them seen just once. Sequenced material: PBMCs. The TCR originated in a woman in her 50s in good health and CMV-seronegative. The gene calls are TRBV5-1 and TRBJ2-3, with TRBD1 identical over 7 bases. The CDR3 reads CASSPTGDTDTQYF. The CDR3 region has the DNA TGCGCCAGCAGCCCCACAGGGGACACAGATACGCAGTATTTT.